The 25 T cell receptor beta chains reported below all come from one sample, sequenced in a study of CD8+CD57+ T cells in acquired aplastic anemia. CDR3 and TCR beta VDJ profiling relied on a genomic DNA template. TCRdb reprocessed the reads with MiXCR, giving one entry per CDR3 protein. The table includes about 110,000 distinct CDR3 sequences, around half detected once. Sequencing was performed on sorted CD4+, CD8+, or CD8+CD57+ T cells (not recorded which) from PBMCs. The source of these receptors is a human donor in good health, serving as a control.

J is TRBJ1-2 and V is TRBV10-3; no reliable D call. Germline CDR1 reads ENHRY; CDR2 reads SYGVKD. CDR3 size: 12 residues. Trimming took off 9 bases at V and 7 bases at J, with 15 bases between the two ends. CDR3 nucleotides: TGTGCCATTAACAGCGAAGGTAGTGGCTACACCTTC. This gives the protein CAINSEGSGYTF.

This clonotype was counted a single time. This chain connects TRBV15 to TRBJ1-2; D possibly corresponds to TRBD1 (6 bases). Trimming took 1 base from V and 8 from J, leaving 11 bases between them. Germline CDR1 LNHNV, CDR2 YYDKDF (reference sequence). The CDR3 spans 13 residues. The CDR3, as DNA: TGTGCCACCAGCAGAGGAACGGGGACAGGCTACACCTTC. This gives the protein CATSRGTGTGYTF.

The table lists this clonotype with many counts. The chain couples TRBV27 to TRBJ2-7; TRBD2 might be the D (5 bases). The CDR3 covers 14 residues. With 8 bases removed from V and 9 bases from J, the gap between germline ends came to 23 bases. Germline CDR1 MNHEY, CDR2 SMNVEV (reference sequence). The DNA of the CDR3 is TGTGCCAGCGGCCAAGGAGGCCCCCGACGTGGGCAGTACTTC. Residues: CASGQGGPRRGQYF.

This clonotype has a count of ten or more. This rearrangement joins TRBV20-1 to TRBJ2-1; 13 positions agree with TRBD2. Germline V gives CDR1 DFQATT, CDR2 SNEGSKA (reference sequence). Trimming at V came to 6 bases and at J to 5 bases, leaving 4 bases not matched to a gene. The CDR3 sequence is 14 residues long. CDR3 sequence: CSAPGLAGNNEQFF. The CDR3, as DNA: TGCAGTGCGCCGGGACTAGCGGGGAACAATGAGCAGTTCTTC.

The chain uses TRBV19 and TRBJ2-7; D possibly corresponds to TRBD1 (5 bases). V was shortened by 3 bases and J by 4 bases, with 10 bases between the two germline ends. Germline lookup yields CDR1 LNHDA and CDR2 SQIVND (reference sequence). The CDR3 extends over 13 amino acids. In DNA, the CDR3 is TGTGCCAGTAGTATCCAGGGAAATTACGAGCAGTACTTC. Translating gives CASSIQGNYEQYF.

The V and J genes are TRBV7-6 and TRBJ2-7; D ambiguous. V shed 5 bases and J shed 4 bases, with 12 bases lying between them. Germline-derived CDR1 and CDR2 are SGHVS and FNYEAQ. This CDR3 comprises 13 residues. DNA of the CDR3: TGTGCCAGCAGCCCTCTGCCCCAGTACGAGCAGTACTTC. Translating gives CASSPLPQYEQYF.

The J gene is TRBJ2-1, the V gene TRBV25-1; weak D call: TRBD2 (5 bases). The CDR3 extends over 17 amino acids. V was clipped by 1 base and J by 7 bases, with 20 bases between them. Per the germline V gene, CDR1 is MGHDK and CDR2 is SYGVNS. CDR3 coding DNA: TGTGCCAGCAGTGAATCTTCTGGAGTGGGAGTGGGGAATGAGCAGTTCTTC. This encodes CASSESSGVGVGNEQFF.

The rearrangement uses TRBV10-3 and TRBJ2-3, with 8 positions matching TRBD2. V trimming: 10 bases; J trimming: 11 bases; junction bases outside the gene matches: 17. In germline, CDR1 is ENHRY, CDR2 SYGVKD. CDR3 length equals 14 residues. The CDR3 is CATGGADSYNEQYF. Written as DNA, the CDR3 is TGTGCCACCGGGGGGGCCGACTCCTACAATGAGCAGTATTTT.

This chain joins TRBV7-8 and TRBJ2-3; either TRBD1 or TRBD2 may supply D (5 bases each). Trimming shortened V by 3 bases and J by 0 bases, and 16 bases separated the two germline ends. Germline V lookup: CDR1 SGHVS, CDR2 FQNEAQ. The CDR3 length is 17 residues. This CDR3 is CASSLYGDATSTDTQYF. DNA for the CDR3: TGTGCCAGCAGCTTGTACGGGGACGCCACTAGCACAGATACGCAGTATTTT.

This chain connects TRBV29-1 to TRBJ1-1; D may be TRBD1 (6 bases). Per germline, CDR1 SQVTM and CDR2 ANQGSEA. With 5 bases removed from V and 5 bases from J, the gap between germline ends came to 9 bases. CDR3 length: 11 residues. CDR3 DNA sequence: TGCAGCGTTTTTCAGGGGACTGAAGCTTTCTTT. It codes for CSVFQGTEAFF.

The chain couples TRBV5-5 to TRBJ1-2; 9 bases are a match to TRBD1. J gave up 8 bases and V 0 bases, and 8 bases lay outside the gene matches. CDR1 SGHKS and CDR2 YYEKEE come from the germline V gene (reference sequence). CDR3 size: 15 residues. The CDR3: CASSLVGTGPRGYTF. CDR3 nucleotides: TGTGCCAGCAGCTTGGTTGGGACAGGGCCCCGCGGCTACACCTTC.

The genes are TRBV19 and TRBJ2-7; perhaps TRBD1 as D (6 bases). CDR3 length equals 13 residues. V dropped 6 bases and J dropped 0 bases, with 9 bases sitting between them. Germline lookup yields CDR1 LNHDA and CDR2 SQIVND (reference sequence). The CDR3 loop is CASRDSYSYEQYF. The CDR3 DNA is TGTGCCAGTAGGGACAGCTACTCCTACGAGCAGTACTTC.

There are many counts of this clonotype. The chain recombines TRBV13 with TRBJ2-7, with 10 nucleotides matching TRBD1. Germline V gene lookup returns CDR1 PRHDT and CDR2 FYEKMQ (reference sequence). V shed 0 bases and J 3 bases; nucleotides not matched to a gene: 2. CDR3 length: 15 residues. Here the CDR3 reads CASSLGRDRGYEQYF. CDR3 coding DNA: TGTGCCAGCAGCTTAGGCCGGGACAGGGGCTACGAGCAGTACTTC.

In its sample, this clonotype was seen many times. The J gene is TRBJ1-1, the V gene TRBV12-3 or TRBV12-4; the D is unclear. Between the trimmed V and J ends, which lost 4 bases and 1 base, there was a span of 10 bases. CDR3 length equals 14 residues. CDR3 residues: CASSSDDRNTEAFF. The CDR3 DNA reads TGTGCCAGCAGTTCGGATGATCGGAACACTGAAGCTTTCTTT.

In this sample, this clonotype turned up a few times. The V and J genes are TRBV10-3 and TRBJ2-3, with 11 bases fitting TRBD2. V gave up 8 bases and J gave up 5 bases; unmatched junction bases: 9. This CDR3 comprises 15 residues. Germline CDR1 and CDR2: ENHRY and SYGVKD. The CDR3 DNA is TGTGCCATCTCAATGACTAGCGGGGCGGGAGATACGCAGTATTTT. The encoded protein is CAISMTSGAGDTQYF.

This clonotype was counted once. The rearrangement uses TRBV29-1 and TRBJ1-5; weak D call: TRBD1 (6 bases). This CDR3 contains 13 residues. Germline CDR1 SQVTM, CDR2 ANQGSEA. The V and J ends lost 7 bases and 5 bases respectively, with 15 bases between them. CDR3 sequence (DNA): TGCAGCGCCCGAGCAGGGGTCGATCAGCCCCAGCATTTT. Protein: CSARAGVDQPQHF.

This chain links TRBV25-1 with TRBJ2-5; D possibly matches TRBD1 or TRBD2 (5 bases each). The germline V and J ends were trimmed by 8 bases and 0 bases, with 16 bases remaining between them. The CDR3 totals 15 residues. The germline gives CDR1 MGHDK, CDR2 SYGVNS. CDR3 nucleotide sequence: TGTGCCAGCCTCGGGGCAAGAGAGTACCAAGAGACCCAGTACTTC. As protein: CASLGAREYQETQYF.

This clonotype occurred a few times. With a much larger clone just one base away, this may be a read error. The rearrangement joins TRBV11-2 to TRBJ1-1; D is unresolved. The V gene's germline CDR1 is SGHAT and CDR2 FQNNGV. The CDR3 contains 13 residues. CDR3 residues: CASSLGTNTEALF. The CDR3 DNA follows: TGTGCCAGCAGCTTAGGAACGAACACTGAAGCTTTATTT.

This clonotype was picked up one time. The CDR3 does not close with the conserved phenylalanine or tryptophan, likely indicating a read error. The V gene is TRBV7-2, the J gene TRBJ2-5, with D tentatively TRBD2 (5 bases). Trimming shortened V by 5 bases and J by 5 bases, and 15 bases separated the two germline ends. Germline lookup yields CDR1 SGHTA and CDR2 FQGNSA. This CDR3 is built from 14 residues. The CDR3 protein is CASSPDSSRETQYL. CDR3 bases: TGTGCCAGCAGCCCGGACTCGTCTAGGGAGACCCAGTACCTC.

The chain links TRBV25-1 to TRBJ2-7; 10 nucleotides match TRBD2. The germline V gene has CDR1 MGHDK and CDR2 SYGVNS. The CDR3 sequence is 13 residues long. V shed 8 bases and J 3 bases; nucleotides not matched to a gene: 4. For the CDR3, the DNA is TGTGCCAGCGGGACTAGCGAATACTACGAGCAGTACTTC. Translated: CASGTSEYYEQYF.

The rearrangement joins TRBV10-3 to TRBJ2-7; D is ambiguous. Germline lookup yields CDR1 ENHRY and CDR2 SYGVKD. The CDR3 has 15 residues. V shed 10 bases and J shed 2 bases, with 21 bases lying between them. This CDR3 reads CASIPRRGTTYEQYF. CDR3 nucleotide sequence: TGTGCCAGCATCCCGCGGAGAGGAACTACCTACGAGCAGTACTTC.

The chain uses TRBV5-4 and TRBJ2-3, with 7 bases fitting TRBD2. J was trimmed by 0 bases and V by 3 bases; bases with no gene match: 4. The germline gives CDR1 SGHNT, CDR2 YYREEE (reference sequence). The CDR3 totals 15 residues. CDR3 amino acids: CASSSGGSSTDTQYF. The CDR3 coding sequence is TGTGCCAGCAGCTCGGGGGGTTCTAGCACAGATACGCAGTATTTT.

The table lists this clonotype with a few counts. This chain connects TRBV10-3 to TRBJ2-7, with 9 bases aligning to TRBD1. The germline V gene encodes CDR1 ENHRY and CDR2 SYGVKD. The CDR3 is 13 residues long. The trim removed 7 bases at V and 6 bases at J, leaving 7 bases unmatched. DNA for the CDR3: TGTGCCATCACAGGGACAGGGTACGGCGAGCAGTACTTC. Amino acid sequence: CAITGTGYGEQYF.

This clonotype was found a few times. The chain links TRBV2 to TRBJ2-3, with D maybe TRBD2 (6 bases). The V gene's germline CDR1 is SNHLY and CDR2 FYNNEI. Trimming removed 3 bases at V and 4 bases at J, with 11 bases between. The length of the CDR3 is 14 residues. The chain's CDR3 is CASSEGKRADTQYF. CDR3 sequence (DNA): TGTGCCAGCAGTGAGGGCAAGCGGGCAGATACGCAGTATTTT.

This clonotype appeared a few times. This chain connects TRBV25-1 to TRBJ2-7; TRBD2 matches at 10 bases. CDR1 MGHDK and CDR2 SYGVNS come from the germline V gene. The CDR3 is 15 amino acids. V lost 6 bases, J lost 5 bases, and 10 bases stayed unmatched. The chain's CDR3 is CASSAGTSVFNEQYF. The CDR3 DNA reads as TGTGCCAGCAGCGCAGGGACTAGCGTGTTCAACGAGCAGTACTTC.